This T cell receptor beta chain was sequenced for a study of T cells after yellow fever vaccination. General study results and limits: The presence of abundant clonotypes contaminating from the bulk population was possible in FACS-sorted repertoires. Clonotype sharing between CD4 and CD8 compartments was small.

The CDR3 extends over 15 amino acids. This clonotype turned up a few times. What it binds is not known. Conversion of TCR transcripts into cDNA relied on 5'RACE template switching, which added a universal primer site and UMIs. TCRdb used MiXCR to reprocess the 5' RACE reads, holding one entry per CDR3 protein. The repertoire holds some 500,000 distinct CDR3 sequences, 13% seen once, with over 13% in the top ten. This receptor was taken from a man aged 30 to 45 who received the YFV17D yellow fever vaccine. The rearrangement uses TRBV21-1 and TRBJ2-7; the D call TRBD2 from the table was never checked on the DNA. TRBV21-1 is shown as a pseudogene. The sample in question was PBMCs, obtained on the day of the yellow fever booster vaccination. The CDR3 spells CASSARDWSSYEQYF. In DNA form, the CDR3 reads TGTGCCAGCAGCGCCCGGGACTGGAGCTCCTACGAGCAGTACTTC.